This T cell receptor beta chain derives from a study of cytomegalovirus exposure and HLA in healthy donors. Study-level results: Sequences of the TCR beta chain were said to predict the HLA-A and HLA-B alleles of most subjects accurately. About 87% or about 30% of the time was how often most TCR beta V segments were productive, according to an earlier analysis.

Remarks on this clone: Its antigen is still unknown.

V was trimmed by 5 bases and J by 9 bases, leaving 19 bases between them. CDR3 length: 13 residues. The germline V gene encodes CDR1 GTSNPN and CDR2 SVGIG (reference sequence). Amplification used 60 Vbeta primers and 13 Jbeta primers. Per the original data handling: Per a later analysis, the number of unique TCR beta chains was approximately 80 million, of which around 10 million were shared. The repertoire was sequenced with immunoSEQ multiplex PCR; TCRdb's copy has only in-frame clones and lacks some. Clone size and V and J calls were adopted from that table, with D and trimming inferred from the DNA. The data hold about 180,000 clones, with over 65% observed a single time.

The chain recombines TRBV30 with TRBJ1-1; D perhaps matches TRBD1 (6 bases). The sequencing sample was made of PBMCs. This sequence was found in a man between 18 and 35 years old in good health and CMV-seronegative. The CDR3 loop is CAWEAGGRWQAFF. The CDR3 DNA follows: TGTGCCTGGGAGGCGGGGGGCCGGTGGCAAGCTTTCTTT. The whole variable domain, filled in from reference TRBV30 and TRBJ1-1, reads SQTIHQWPATLVQPVGSPLSLECTVEGTSNPNLYWYRQAAGRGLQLLFYSVGIGQISSEVPQNLSASRPQDRQFILSSKKLLLSDSGFYLCAWEAGGRWQAFFGQGTRLTVV.